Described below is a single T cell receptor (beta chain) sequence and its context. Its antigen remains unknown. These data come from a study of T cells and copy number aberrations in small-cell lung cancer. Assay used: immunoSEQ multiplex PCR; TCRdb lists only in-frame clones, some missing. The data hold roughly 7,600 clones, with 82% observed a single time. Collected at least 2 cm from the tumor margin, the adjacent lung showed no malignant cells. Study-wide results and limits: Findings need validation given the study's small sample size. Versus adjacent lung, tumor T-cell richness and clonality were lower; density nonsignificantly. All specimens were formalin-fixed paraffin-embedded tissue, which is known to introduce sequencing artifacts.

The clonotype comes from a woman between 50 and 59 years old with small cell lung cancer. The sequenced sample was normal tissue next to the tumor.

The CDR3 bases are TGTGCCAGCAGCCAAAGGGTGTCGGCAGTTGTATACCCATCCTACGAGCAGTACTTC. Its translation: CASSQRVSAVVYPSYEQYF. The rearrangement joins TRBV14 to TRBJ2-7; D gene unclear. Germline V CDR1 and CDR2: SGHDN, FVKESK. V gave up 2 bases and J gave up 1 base, with 24 bases separating them. The CDR3 contains 19 residues.